This TCR beta chain was identified in a study of T cell repertoires in cytomegalovirus infection. TCRdb called the reads again in MiXCR, with one record for every CDR3 protein. Found here are under 350,000 distinct CDR3 sequences, approximately 9.5% of them singletons; the top ten hold about 4.5%. Study-wide points: In two of eight donors, the top clonotype was HLA-C-restricted CMV-specific.

The V gene's germline CDR1 is SGHVS and CDR2 FNYEAQ. Trimming cost V 2 bases and J 10 bases, with 9 bases left between them. The CDR3 covers 12 residues. Ten or more counts support this clonotype. Antigen: not known. The chain couples TRBV7-6 to TRBJ2-1, with no clear D. This receptor was identified in a human donor in good health (CMV status not recorded). Some clones in this sample may be carry-over from other donors' samples. Sequenced material: PBMCs. Written as DNA, the CDR3 is TGTGCCAGCAGCTTAACCCGGACGGAGCAGTTCTTC. Translated, it gives CASSLTRTEQFF.